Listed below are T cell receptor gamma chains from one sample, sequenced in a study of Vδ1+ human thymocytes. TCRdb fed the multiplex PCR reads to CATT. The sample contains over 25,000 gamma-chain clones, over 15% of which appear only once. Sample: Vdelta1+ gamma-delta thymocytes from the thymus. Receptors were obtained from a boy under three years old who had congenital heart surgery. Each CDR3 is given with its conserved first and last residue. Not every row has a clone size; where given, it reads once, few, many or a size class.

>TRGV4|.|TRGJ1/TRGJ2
TGTGCCACCTGGGATGCCCCTCAAGGACTCTTT
CATWDAPQGLF
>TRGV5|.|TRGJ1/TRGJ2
TGTGCCACCTGGGACAGGCCGGGAGGAGATTATAAGAAACTCTTT
CATWDRPGGDYKKLF
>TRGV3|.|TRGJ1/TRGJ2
TGTGCCACCTGGGACAGGCCACGGGATTATTATAAGAAACTCTTT
CATWDRPRDYYKKLF
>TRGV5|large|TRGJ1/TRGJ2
TGTGCCACCTGGGACTATTATAAGAAACTCTTT
CATWDYYKKLF
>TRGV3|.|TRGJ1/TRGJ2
TGTGCCACCTGGGACACCTTTACGGGGGATTATAAGAAACTCTTT
CATWDTFTGDYKKLF
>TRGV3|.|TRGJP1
TGTGCCACCTGGGACAGGCCTTTTACCACTGGTTGGTTCAAGATATTT
CATWDRPFTTGWFKIF
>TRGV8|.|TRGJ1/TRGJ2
TGTGCCACCTGGAAGGCCTATTATTATAAGAAACTCTTT
CATWKAYYYKKLF
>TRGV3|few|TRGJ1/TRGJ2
TGTGCCACCTGGGACGCCATTAAGAAACTCTTT
CATWDAIKKLF
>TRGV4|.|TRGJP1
TGTGCCACCTGGGATGTCACTGGTTGGTTCAAGATATTT
CATWDVTGWFKIF
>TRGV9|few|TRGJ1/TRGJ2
TGTGCCTTGTGGGAGAACACGCGAAAGAAACTCTTT
CALWENTRKKLF
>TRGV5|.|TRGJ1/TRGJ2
TGTGCCACCTGGGACAACGAAACCTGTTATTATAAGAAACTCTTT
CATWDNETCYYKKLF
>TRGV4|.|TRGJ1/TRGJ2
TGTGCCACCTGGGATTCGCATTATAAGAAACTCTTT
CATWDSHYKKLF
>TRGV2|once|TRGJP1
TGTGCCACCTGGGACGGGCGCGATGATACCACTGGTTGGTTCAAGATATTT
CATWDGRDDTTGWFKIF
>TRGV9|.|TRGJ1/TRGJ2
TGTGCCTTGTGGGAGGACCTTTATTATAAGAAACTCTTT
CALWEDLYYKKLF
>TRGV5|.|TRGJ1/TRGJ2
TGTGCCACCTGGGACACCCCCCCGAATTATTATAAGAAACTCTTT
CATWDTPPNYYKKLF
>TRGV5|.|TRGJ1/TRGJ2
TGTGCCACCTGGGACAGGCCCGATCTGCGTAATTATAAGAAACTCTTT
CATWDRPDLRNYKKLF
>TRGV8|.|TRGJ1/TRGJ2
TGTGCCACCTCAGATAAGAAACTCTTT
CATSDKKLF
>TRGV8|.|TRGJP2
TGTGCCACCTGGGATCCCCTAGATTGGATCAAGACGTTT
CATWDPLDWIKTF
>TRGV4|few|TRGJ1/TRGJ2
TGTGCCACCTGGGATGCTGCTTCTTATTATTATAAGAAACTCTTT
CATWDAASYYYKKLF
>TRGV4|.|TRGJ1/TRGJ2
TGTGCCACCTGGTCTCAAGAGGATTATTATAAGAAACTCTTT
CATWSQEDYYKKLF
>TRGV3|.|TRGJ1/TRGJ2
TGTGCCACCTGGGACAGTCGGCTTTATTATAAGAAACTCTTT
CATWDSRLYYKKLF
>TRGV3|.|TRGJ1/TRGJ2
TGTGCCACCTGGGACAGGCTGTTCGAGAAACTCTTT
CATWDRLFEKLF
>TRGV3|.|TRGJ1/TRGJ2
TGTGCCACCTGGGACAGGCTTTACTATTATAAGAAACTCTTT
CATWDRLYYYKKLF
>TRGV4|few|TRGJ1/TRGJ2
TGTGCCACCTGGGATGGGCCGGGGCATTATAAGAAACTCTTT
CATWDGPGHYKKLF
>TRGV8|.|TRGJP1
TGTGCCACCTGGGATAGGCAAAGGGTCACTGGTTGGTTCAAGATATTT
CATWDRQRVTGWFKIF
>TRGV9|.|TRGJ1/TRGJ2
TGTGCCTTGTGGGAGTTCGATAATAAGAAACTCTTT
CALWEFDNKKLF
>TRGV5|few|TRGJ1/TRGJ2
TGTGCCACCTGGATATATACGTCCTCGAATTATTATAAGAAACTCTTT
CATWIYTSSNYYKKLF
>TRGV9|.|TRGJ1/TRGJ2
TGTGCCTTGTGGGAGGTGCCCACTTCTTATTATAAGAAACTCTTT
CALWEVPTSYYKKLF
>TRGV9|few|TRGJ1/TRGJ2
TGTGCCTTGTGGGAGCCCCCCTTTTTTGATAAGAAACTCTTT
CALWEPPFFDKKLF
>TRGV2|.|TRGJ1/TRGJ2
TGTGCCACCTGGGACAGCCCAGGTGGTTATAAGAAACTCTTT
CATWDSPGGYKKLF
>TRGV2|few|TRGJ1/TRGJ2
TGTGCCACCTGGGACAGCCGTTCCCCTAAGAAACTCTTT
CATWDSRSPKKLF
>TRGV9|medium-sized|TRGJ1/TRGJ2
TGTGCCTTGTGGGAGGTCCCGAATTATTATAAGAAACTCTTT
CALWEVPNYYKKLF
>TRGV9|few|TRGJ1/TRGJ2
TGTGCCTTGTGGAAGTATAAGAAACTCTTT
CALWKYKKLF
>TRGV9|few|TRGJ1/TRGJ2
TGTGCCTTGTGGGATATACTGAATTATTATAAGAAACTCTTT
CALWDILNYYKKLF
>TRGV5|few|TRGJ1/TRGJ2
TGTGCCACCTGGGACTTTACGAAGAAACTCTTT
CATWDFTKKLF
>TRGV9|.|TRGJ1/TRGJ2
TGCGCCTTGTGGGAGGTGCAAGGGGGTTGTTATAAGAAACTCTTT
CALWEVQGGCYKKLF
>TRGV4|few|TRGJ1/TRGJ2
TGTGCCACCTGGGGCACCCCTGGGAAGAAACTCTTT
CATWGTPGKKLF
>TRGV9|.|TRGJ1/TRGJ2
TGTGCCTTGTGGGAGGTGCAATGCCGGAAACTCTTT
CALWEVQCRKLF
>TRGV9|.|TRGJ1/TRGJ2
TGTGCCTTGTGGGAGGTGCTGGTGATTAAGAAACTCTTT
CALWEVLVIKKLF
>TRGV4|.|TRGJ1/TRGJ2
TGTGCCACCTGGGACGCCGATTATAAGAAACTCTTT
CATWDADYKKLF